Following are 28 T cell receptor beta chains from one sample sequenced in a study of Graves' ophthalmopathy and Graves' hyperthyroidism. Beta-chain TCR CDR3 regions were amplified from RNA transcripts. The first round was an RT-PCR with HTBI primers, and the second round was a multiplex PCR. TCRdb used MiXCR to reprocess the multiplex PCR reads, holding one entry per CDR3 protein. This table holds some 370,000 distinct CDR3 sequences, about a sixth found once. Material: peripheral blood. The source is an adult woman with stable Graves' hyperthyroidism.

This clonotype was seen many times. The chain carries TRBV19 and TRBJ2-2; D is undetermined. This CDR3 region has 13 residues. The V end lost 4 bases, the J end lost 4 bases, and 7 bases lay between the germline ends. Germline CDR1 reads LNHDA; CDR2 reads SQIVND (reference sequence). This chain's CDR3 is CASSTLGTGELFF. Written as DNA, the CDR3 is TGTGCCAGTAGTACCCTCGGCACCGGGGAGCTGTTTTTT.

In this sample, this clonotype turned up many times. The CDR3 coding sequence is TGTGCCAGCAGTTTGGGTATGCGGTCCTATAATTCACCCCTCCACTTT. It translates to CASSLGMRSYNSPLHF. The chain is built from TRBV27 and TRBJ1-6, with D unclear. The V and J ends lost 3 bases and 1 base respectively, with 10 bases between them. Germline lookup yields CDR1 MNHEY and CDR2 SMNVEV (reference sequence). The CDR3 consists of 16 residues.

Many counts were recorded for this clonotype. V gene TRBV7-6 combines with J gene TRBJ2-5; a possible D gene is TRBD2 (5 bases). Germline V gives CDR1 SGHVS, CDR2 FNYEAQ. Between the trimmed V and J ends, which lost 0 bases and 0 bases, there was a span of 14 bases. This CDR3 is built from 17 residues. Here the CDR3 reads CASSLARVVGDQETQYF. The CDR3 nucleotides are TGTGCCAGCAGCTTAGCTCGAGTGGTGGGAGACCAAGAGACCCAGTACTTC.

This clonotype was seen at least ten times. This rearrangement joins TRBV6-2 or TRBV6-3 to TRBJ2-5; 12 bases fit TRBD2. Unmatched junction bases numbered 5, after V lost 6 bases and J lost 3 bases. This CDR3 comprises 15 residues. CDR1 is MNHEY and CDR2 is SVGEGT in the germline V gene. CDR3 in DNA: TGTGCCAGCAGCTCCGGACTAGCGGGAAAAGAGACCCAGTACTTC. Amino acid sequence: CASSSGLAGKETQYF.

This clonotype appeared a few times. The rearrangement links TRBV11-2 to TRBJ2-3; D gene uncertain. CDR3 length: 12 residues. Germline V gene lookup returns CDR1 SGHAT and CDR2 FQNNGV. Trimming pared 3 bases from V and 4 bases from J, leaving 5 bases between. CDR3 in amino acids: CASSFIPDTQYF. CDR3 sequence (DNA): TGTGCCAGCAGCTTCATCCCAGATACGCAGTATTTT. The variable domain in full, with the rest retrieved from reference TRBV11-2 and TRBJ2-3, is EAGVAQSPRYKIIEKRQSVAFWCNPISGHATLYWYQQILGQGPKLLIQFQNNGVVDDSQLPKDRFSAERLKGVDSTLKIQPAKLEDSAVYLCASSFIPDTQYFGPGTRLTVL.

This clonotype was found many times. The chain carries TRBV30 and TRBJ1-1; maybe TRBD1 (5 bases). V was shortened by 0 bases and J by 8 bases, with 13 bases between the two germline ends. Germline V gene data show CDR1 as GTSNPN and CDR2 as SVGIG (reference sequence). This CDR3 contains 13 residues. CDR3 in DNA: TGTGCCTGGAGTGTAGGGGTAGGCCTGGAAGCTTTCTTT. Translated: CAWSVGVGLEAFF.

This clonotype was seen at least ten times. CDR3 loop: CASSRADTQYF. DNA for the CDR3: TGTGCCAGCTCAAGGGCAGATACGCAGTATTTT. J is TRBJ2-3 and V is TRBV27; no firm D call. V was shortened by 8 bases and J by 4 bases, with 7 bases between the two germline ends. Germline lookup yields CDR1 MNHEY and CDR2 SMNVEV (reference sequence). This CDR3 comprises 11 residues.

This chain links TRBV12-3 or TRBV12-4 with TRBJ1-4; no reliable D call. Trimming shortened V by 2 bases and J by 8 bases, and 15 bases separated the two germline ends. This CDR3 has 15 amino acids. The DNA of the CDR3 is TGTGCCAGCAGTTTATCCCGCCGGCCGGAAGAAAAACTGTTTTTT. Its translation is CASSLSRRPEEKLFF.

Ten or more counts support this clonotype. V gene TRBV29-1 combines with J gene TRBJ2-7, with no clear D. The ends were cut back, 4 bases at V and 0 bases at J, with 7 bases in the middle. The CDR3 loop spans 12 amino acids. Germline V lookup: CDR1 SQVTM, CDR2 ANQGSEA. CDR3 coding DNA: TGCAGCGTTGTTATCACCTCCTACGAGCAGTACTTC. It codes for CSVVITSYEQYF.

This clonotype was observed at least ten times. The chain has TRBV7-2 and TRBJ2-5; 9 bases map to TRBD1. CDR3 length equals 15 residues. Losses at the gene ends were 5 bases for V and 0 bases for J; bases not matched to a gene: 4. The germline V gene has CDR1 SGHTA and CDR2 FQGNSA. In nucleotides, the CDR3 is TGTGCCAGCAGCGCGGGACAGGGCAACCAAGAGACCCAGTACTTC. Its translation is CASSAGQGNQETQYF.

This clonotype has a count of ten or more. This sequence joins TRBV11-2 and TRBJ1-2; maybe TRBD1 (5 bases). The CDR3 extends over 17 amino acids. The germline V gene encodes CDR1 SGHAT and CDR2 FQNNGV. V lost 1 base, J lost 3 bases, and 18 bases lay in between. The CDR3: CASSLVVPIQGDYGYTF. In DNA form, the CDR3 reads TGTGCCAGCAGCTTAGTGGTCCCAATCCAGGGTGACTATGGCTACACCTTC.

The gene calls are TRBV6-1 and TRBJ2-5, with 9 nucleotides matching TRBD1. Germline V lookup: CDR1 MNHNS, CDR2 SASEGT. J was trimmed by 5 bases and V by 0 bases; bases with no gene match: 13. This CDR3 is 18 amino acids long. CDR3 in amino acids: CASSEAGDWDRAWETQYF. In nucleotides, the CDR3 is TGTGCCAGCAGTGAAGCGGGGGATTGGGACAGGGCTTGGGAGACCCAGTACTTC.

This clonotype was observed a few times. The J gene is TRBJ2-5, the V gene TRBV3-1; D perhaps matches TRBD2 (6 bases). This CDR3 has 14 residues. With 4 bases removed from V and 5 bases from J, the gap between germline ends came to 14 bases. Germline lookup yields CDR1 LGHDT and CDR2 YNNKEL (reference sequence). The DNA of the CDR3 is TGTGCCAGCAGCCCACGCGGGGTGGCGGAGACCCAGTACTTC. It specifies CASSPRGVAETQYF.

The count of this clonotype is one. The chain links TRBV6-2 or TRBV6-3 to TRBJ2-5; the D gene is possibly TRBD1 (5 bases). Between the trimmed V and J ends, which lost 6 bases and 4 bases, there was a span of 15 bases. CDR3 length equals 14 residues. Germline V CDR1 and CDR2: MNHEY, SVGEGT. The CDR3 sequence is CASRGPLSRETQYF. As DNA, the CDR3 is TGTGCCAGCAGGGGGCCTCTGAGCCGAGAGACCCAGTACTTC.

In its sample, this clonotype was seen many times. V is TRBV30 and J is TRBJ1-3; D not resolved. The CDR3 contains 12 residues. V lost 2 bases and J lost 8, with 10 bases in between. Germline CDR1 is GTSNPN and CDR2 is SVGIG (reference sequence). CDR3 protein: CAWSRRADTIYF. DNA of the CDR3: TGTGCCTGGAGTCGGCGGGCGGACACCATATATTTT. Variable domain in full (rest from reference TRBV30 and TRBJ1-3): SQTIHQWPATLVQPVGSPLSLECTVEGTSNPNLYWYRQAAGRGLQLLFYSVGIGQISSEVPQNLSASRPQDRQFILSSKKLLLSDSGFYLCAWSRRADTIYFGEGSWLTVV.

This clonotype came up many times. This chain links TRBV28 with TRBJ2-7; perhaps TRBD2 as D (6 bases). V shed 6 bases and J shed 0 bases, with 15 bases lying between them. The CDR3 covers 15 residues. Looked up from germline, CDR1 is MDHEN and CDR2 is SYDVKM. CDR3 in DNA: TGTGCCAGCAGCAGTAACGACGGGAGCTCCTACGAGCAGTACTTC. The encoded protein is CASSSNDGSSYEQYF.

This clonotype appeared many times. The V and J genes are TRBV28 and TRBJ1-1; 7 positions agree with TRBD1. CDR1 is MDHEN, CDR2 SYDVKM, per germline. J gave up 7 bases and V 5 bases, and 7 bases lay outside the gene matches. The CDR3 runs to 13 residues. CDR3 sequence (DNA): TGTGCCAGCAGTCGAAACAGGGGTGATGAAGCTTTCTTT. It specifies CASSRNRGDEAFF.

This clonotype was detected many times. V gene TRBV7-2 combines with J gene TRBJ1-1; perhaps TRBD1 as D (5 bases). This CDR3 is 16 amino acids long. V lost 1 base to trimming and J lost 1 base, with 13 bases between them. Per the germline V gene, CDR1 is SGHTA and CDR2 is FQGNSA. As DNA, the CDR3 is TGTGCCAGCAGCTTAGTGCTAGGACACTGGAACACTGAAGCTTTCTTT. The encoded protein is CASSLVLGHWNTEAFF.

This clonotype was picked up many times. This chain links TRBV28 with TRBJ2-7; 7 bases map to TRBD2. The CDR3 is 15 residues long. The trim removed 6 bases at V and 0 bases at J, leaving 8 bases unmatched. Germline V gives CDR1 MDHEN, CDR2 SYDVKM. The CDR3 loop reads CASSSSGATSYEQYF. The DNA for the CDR3 is TGTGCCAGCAGCTCGAGCGGGGCTACCTCCTACGAGCAGTACTTC.

In this sample, this clonotype turned up many times. The chain employs TRBV5-1 and TRBJ2-7; TRBD2 matches 12 bases. Per the germline V gene, CDR1 is SGHRS and CDR2 is YFSETQ. With V trimmed by 0 bases and J by 0 bases, 4 bases remained unmatched. The length of the CDR3 is 17 residues. CDR3 DNA: TGCGCCAGCAGCTTGGGACTAGCGGGGGCGATCTCCTACGAGCAGTACTTC. This sequence encodes CASSLGLAGAISYEQYF.

This clonotype was counted a few times. The V and J genes are TRBV3-1 and TRBJ1-2; 8 nucleotides agree with TRBD1. Unmatched junction bases numbered 3, after V lost 1 base and J lost 8 bases. This CDR3 has 13 amino acids. CDR1 is LGHDT and CDR2 is YNNKEL in the germline V gene (reference sequence). The CDR3 nucleotides read TGTGCCAGCAGCCAAGGTCAGGGGGCCGGCTACACCTTC. Its protein product is CASSQGQGAGYTF.

At least ten counts were recorded for this clonotype. The CDR3 nucleotides are TGTGCCACCAGCCAGTCCCCCTCTTACGAGCAGTACTTC. Residues: CATSQSPSYEQYF. The chain employs TRBV24-1 and TRBJ2-7; D unclear. Germline CDR1 reads KGHDR; CDR2 reads SFDVKD. The germline V and J ends were trimmed by 7 bases and 4 bases, with 13 bases remaining between them. The CDR3 runs to 13 residues.

This chain joins TRBV29-1 and TRBJ2-5; no reliable D call. CDR3 length: 14 residues. The germline V and J ends were trimmed by 5 bases and 2 bases, with 15 bases remaining between them. Germline V gene data show CDR1 as SQVTM and CDR2 as ANQGSEA. The DNA for the CDR3 is TGCAGCGTTTCGAACTACCAGAAACAAGAGACCCAGTACTTC. This codes for CSVSNYQKQETQYF.

This clonotype was detected many times. The chain has TRBV6-5 and TRBJ2-5; 9 positions match TRBD2. V lost 7 bases to trimming and J lost 4 bases; unmatched junction nucleotides: 13. The germline CDR1 and CDR2 sequences are MNHEY and SVGAGI. This CDR3 comprises 16 residues. Here the CDR3 DNA reads TGTGCCAGCAAAACTTCCTGGCGGGAGGGCCGAGAGACCCAGTACTTC. It yields the protein CASKTSWREGRETQYF.

This clonotype was seen many times. The chain combines TRBV6-1 with TRBJ2-7; D not certain. The V and J ends lost 4 bases and 6 bases respectively, with 22 bases between them. From germline, CDR1 is MNHNS and CDR2 SASEGT. CDR3 length: 16 residues. CDR3 sequence (DNA): TGTGCCAGCAGTGGAGCAAGGCGGACCGTCCCCAGCGAGCAGTACTTC. It specifies CASSGARRTVPSEQYF.

The sample holds many counts of this clonotype. The chain has TRBV2 and TRBJ1-1, with D possibly being TRBD1 (5 bases). Per the germline V gene, CDR1 is SNHLY and CDR2 is FYNNEI. The CDR3 contains 16 residues. V lost 7 bases and J 2 bases, leaving 20 bases between the germline ends. CDR3 sequence (DNA): TGTGCCAGCACCGTGGGGGAGACAGCCGGAAACACTGAAGCTTTCTTT. It yields the protein CASTVGETAGNTEAFF.

The rearrangement links TRBV28 to TRBJ2-7, with D perhaps TRBD1 or TRBD2 (5 bases each). Germline V CDR1 and CDR2: MDHEN, SYDVKM. The CDR3 extends over 14 amino acids. V was cut by 3 bases and J by 6 bases, with 15 bases left in between. The CDR3 DNA sequence: TGTGCCAGCAGTTTGTGGGGGAAGGTGGGCGAGCAGTACTTC. Its protein is CASSLWGKVGEQYF. Variable domain in full (rest from reference TRBV28 and TRBJ2-7): DVKVTQSSRYLVKRTGEKVFLECVQDMDHENMFWYRQDPGLGLRLIYFSYDVKMKEKGDIPEGYSVSREKKERFSLILESASTNQTSMYLCASSLWGKVGEQYFGPGTRLTVT.

In this sample, this clonotype turned up many times. This chain connects TRBV11-2 to TRBJ2-5; TRBD1 or TRBD2 may be the D gene (6 bases each). Between the trimmed V and J ends, which lost 6 bases and 5 bases, there was a span of 13 bases. Germline V gene sequence: CDR1 SGHAT, CDR2 FQNNGV. The length of the CDR3 is 13 residues. The CDR3 spells CASSHWGAETQYF. CDR3 nucleotides: TGTGCCAGCAGTCACTGGGGGGCGGAGACCCAGTACTTC. The whole variable domain, filled in from reference TRBV11-2 and TRBJ2-5, reads EAGVAQSPRYKIIEKRQSVAFWCNPISGHATLYWYQQILGQGPKLLIQFQNNGVVDDSQLPKDRFSAERLKGVDSTLKIQPAKLEDSAVYLCASSHWGAETQYFGPGTRLLVL.